These 19 T cell receptor beta chains were all obtained from the same sample, sequenced in a study of T cell changes during pregnancy in multiple sclerosis. Profiling relied on immunoSEQ multiplex PCR, and the TCRdb table lists in-frame clones only, not all of them. Here the sample spans some 41,000 clones, over 80% being singletons. Sequencing used CD4+ T cells from peripheral blood mononuclear cells, obtained in the third trimester of pregnancy. Source of these receptors: a female donor in good health, enrolled as a control in a pregnancy study.

In this sample, this clone turned up once. This rearrangement joins TRBV18 to TRBJ2-3; no firm D call. V shed 2 bases and J shed 1 base, with 4 bases lying between them. The germline V gene has CDR1 KGHSH and CDR2 LQKENI. This CDR3 comprises 13 residues. The DNA of the CDR3 is TGTGCCAGCTCACCATCCGGCACAGATACGCAGTATTTT. It specifies CASSPSGTDTQYF.

The chain employs TRBV28 and TRBJ1-4; 7 bases agree with TRBD1. Per germline, CDR1 MDHEN and CDR2 SYDVKM. J lost 7 bases, V lost 9 bases, and 8 bases had no gene match. The CDR3 runs 13 residues. CDR3 sequence (DNA): TGTGCCAGTAAAACAGGGGAAGGTGAAAAACTGTTTTTT. It translates to CASKTGEGEKLFF.

The chain recombines TRBV5-8 with TRBJ2-3; TRBD2 aligns across 7 bases. This CDR3 is built from 14 residues. In germline, CDR1 is SGHTS, CDR2 YDEGEE. Unmatched junction bases numbered 3, after V lost 3 bases and J lost 2 bases. As DNA, the CDR3 is TGTGCCAGCAGCTACGGGGGGTACACAGATACGCAGTATTTT. Translated, it gives CASSYGGYTDTQYF. Drawing the rest from reference TRBV5-8 and TRBJ2-3, the complete variable domain is EAGVTQSPTHLIKTRGQQATLRCSPISGHTSVYWYQQALGLGLQFLLWYDEGEERNRGNFPPRFSGRQFPNYSSELNVNALELEDSALYLCASSYGGYTDTQYFGPGTRLTVL.

The V gene is TRBV27, the J gene TRBJ2-7, with D possibly matching TRBD2 (5 bases). The V end lost 3 bases, the J end lost 5 bases, and 14 bases lay between the germline ends. Germline lookup yields CDR1 MNHEY and CDR2 SMNVEV (reference sequence). This CDR3 region has 14 residues. The CDR3 nucleotides are TGTGCCAGCAGTTTGTCGGCTGTCGGGGACGAGCAGTACTTC. It codes for CASSLSAVGDEQYF.

On this clone itself: At one end the junction does not follow the germline gene, possibly because of a read error. The chain carries TRBV7-7 and TRBJ2-1; TRBD1 matches 9 bases. CDR3 length: 14 amino acids. Germline CDR1 and CDR2: SSHAT and FNYEAQ (reference sequence). CDR3 DNA: TGTGCTAGCAGCCGTATTCGGACAGGGGATGAGCAGTTCTTC. Translated: CASSRIRTGDEQFF. The entire variable domain, with the rest obtained from reference TRBV7-7 and TRBJ2-1, is as follows: GAGVSQSPRYKVTKRGQDVTLRCDPISSHATLYWYQQALGQGPEFLTYFNYEAQPDKSGLPSDRFSAERPEGSISTLTIQRTEQRDSAMYRCASSRIRTGDEQFFGPGTRLTVL.

The chain uses TRBV11-1 and TRBJ2-1, with 7 bases identical to TRBD1. Unmatched junction bases numbered 4, after V lost 1 base and J lost 7 bases. CDR1 is SGHAT, CDR2 FQDESV, per germline (reference sequence). The CDR3 sequence is 14 residues long. The CDR3 DNA is TGTGCCAGCAGCTTAGATGGCAGGGGGAATGAGCAGTTCTTC. This encodes CASSLDGRGNEQFF.

This chain uses TRBV2 with TRBJ2-7; 10 positions match TRBD1. The CDR3 spans 14 residues. Looked up from germline, CDR1 is SNHLY and CDR2 is FYNNEI. With V trimmed by 4 bases and J by 5 bases, 5 bases remained unmatched. CDR3 protein: CASSVGDRGHEQYF. The CDR3 bases are TGTGCCAGCAGTGTGGGGGACAGGGGACACGAGCAGTACTTC.

V usage is TRBV4-3 and J usage is TRBJ2-7; D possibly corresponds to TRBD2 (7 bases). Trimming stripped 6 bases from V and 3 bases from J, with 15 bases between. CDR3 length equals 14 residues. Looked up from germline, CDR1 is LGHNA and CDR2 is YSLEER. This CDR3 reads CASRDRPGGYEQYF. The CDR3 nucleotides are TGCGCCAGCAGAGACAGGCCGGGGGGCTACGAGCAGTACTTC.

This rearrangement joins TRBV5-6 to TRBJ2-3, with 10 bases matching TRBD2. Trimming at V came to 3 bases and at J to 2 bases, leaving 12 bases not matched to a gene. This CDR3 comprises 18 residues. From germline, CDR1 is SGHDT and CDR2 YYEEEE. The CDR3 bases are TGTGCCAGCAGCTCACTAGCGGGGCTATCCAACCCCACAGATACGCAGTATTTT. It translates to CASSSLAGLSNPTDTQYF.

The V gene is TRBV4-2, the J gene TRBJ1-2, with unresolved D. Germline CDR1 LGHNA, CDR2 YNFKEQ. The CDR3 runs 17 residues. Trimming shortened V by 0 bases and J by 2 bases, and 16 bases separated the two germline ends. The CDR3 DNA follows: TGTGCCAGCAGCCAAGATGATGAGGACGGGGTAAACTATGGCTACACCTTC. Encoded protein: CASSQDDEDGVNYGYTF.

J is TRBJ1-2 and V is TRBV15; perhaps TRBD1 as D (5 bases). CDR1 and CDR2 from the germline V gene are LNHNV and YYDKDF (reference sequence). The CDR3 runs 13 residues. Trimming removed 1 base from V and 8 bases from J, with 11 bases in between. DNA for the CDR3: TGTGCCACCAGCAGAGGGGGGGTTGGGGGCTACACCTTC. It codes for CATSRGGVGGYTF.

V usage is TRBV19 and J usage is TRBJ1-4; TRBD1 is a possible D gene (6 bases). The CDR3 covers 15 residues. Germline CDR1 LNHDA, CDR2 SQIVND (reference sequence). Between the trimmed V and J ends, which lost 5 bases and 7 bases, there was a span of 17 bases. The CDR3 protein is CASSLSGTSSEKLFF. The CDR3 nucleotides read TGTGCCAGTAGTTTGTCCGGGACAAGCTCTGAAAAACTGTTTTTT. The full variable domain, its missing parts supplied by reference TRBV19 and TRBJ1-4, is DGGITQSPKYLFRKEGQNVTLSCEQNLNHDAMYWYRQDPGQGLRLIYYSQIVNDFQKGDIAEGYSVSREKKESFPLTVTSAQKNPTAFYLCASSLSGTSSEKLFFGSGTQLSVL.

The rearrangement joins TRBV7-8 to TRBJ2-7; TRBD1 agrees at 11 bases. Germline lookup yields CDR1 SGHVS and CDR2 FQNEAQ. V lost 3 bases and J lost 4; bases outside the gene matches: 8. The CDR3 sequence is 16 residues long. Here the CDR3 reads CASSFRTGGESYEQYF. In DNA, the CDR3 is TGTGCCAGCAGCTTCAGGACAGGGGGCGAATCGTACGAGCAGTACTTC. Complete variable domain (other parts from reference TRBV7-8 and TRBJ2-7): GAGVSQSPRYKVAKRGQDVALRCDPISGHVSLFWYQQALGQGPEFLTYFQNEAQLDKSGLPSDRFFAERPEGSVSTLKIQRTQQEDSAVYLCASSFRTGGESYEQYFGPGTRLTVT.

The chain couples TRBV7-2 to TRBJ2-7; 10 positions agree with TRBD2. The CDR3 totals 14 residues. CDR1 and CDR2 from the germline V gene are SGHTA and FQGNSA. The junction had 4 bases not matched to a gene; V was cut back by 6 bases and J by 2 bases. The CDR3 reads CASRVTSGAYEQYF. In nucleotides, the CDR3 is TGTGCCAGCAGGGTTACTAGCGGGGCCTACGAGCAGTACTTC.

V usage is TRBV7-2 and J usage is TRBJ2-3, with TRBD2 matching over 7 bases. With 5 bases clipped from V and 2 bases from J, the junction kept 1 base outside the gene matches. The CDR3 runs to 13 residues. Germline V CDR1 and CDR2: SGHTA, FQGNSA. The CDR3: CASSRDYTDTQYF. In DNA form, the CDR3 reads TGTGCCAGCAGCCGGGACTACACAGATACGCAGTATTTT.

The chain combines TRBV14 with TRBJ2-2; 7 bases fit TRBD1. Trimming cost V 4 bases and J 4 bases; bases outside gene matches: 9. The CDR3 length is 16 residues. Germline CDR1 SGHDN, CDR2 FVKESK. CDR3 sequence: CASSPRGPEFTGELFF. CDR3 DNA sequence: TGTGCCAGCAGCCCGAGGGGGCCGGAGTTCACCGGGGAGCTGTTTTTT.

The chain is built from TRBV28 and TRBJ2-2; TRBD1 might be the D (6 bases). Germline V CDR1 and CDR2: MDHEN, SYDVKM. V was shortened by 6 bases and J by 6 bases, with 20 bases between the two germline ends. CDR3 length equals 16 residues. CDR3 in DNA: TGTGCCAGCAGCCCTGAGGCGACAGGCAGGGCCGGGGAGCTGTTTTTT. This codes for CASSPEATGRAGELFF.

The chain uses TRBV7-9 and TRBJ2-1; 8 nucleotides line up with TRBD1. This CDR3 is 13 amino acids long. Germline V gene lookup returns CDR1 SEHNR and CDR2 FQNEAQ (reference sequence). The trim removed 5 bases at V and 9 bases at J, leaving 6 bases unmatched. The CDR3 DNA sequence: TGTGCCAGCAGCCTCGGACAGGGTGGTGAGCAGTTCTTC. It yields the protein CASSLGQGGEQFF.

Concerning this clone itself: One end of the junction fails to match germline, which may point to a read error. The CDR3 nucleotides read TGTGCTAGCAGCAGAGAGGGGGACCGGGCCTCGTCGAACATGTATTTT. Translated, it gives CASSREGDRASSNMYF. The chain couples TRBV7-7 to TRBJ2-3; tentatively, D is TRBD1 (6 bases). The CDR3 spans 16 residues. Germline lookup yields CDR1 SSHAT and CDR2 FNYEAQ (reference sequence).